A selection of T cell receptor beta chains follows, all from one sample in a study of cytomegalovirus exposure and HLA in healthy donors. Method: immunoSEQ multiplex PCR; TCRdb's copy keeps in-frame clones and lacks some. The data show 200,000 to 250,000 clones, 70% to 90% seen once. Material for sequencing was PBMCs. The source is a young woman in good health and CMV-seronegative. CDR3s include the opening cysteine and the closing phenylalanine or tryptophan. D genes are given only for firm matches. Only some rows state a clone size, as once, few, many or a class for expanded clones.

V	size	J	D	DNA	CDR3
TRBV2	.	TRBJ1-1	.	TGTGCCAGTTTACAGGGAGCCAGGACTGAAGCTTTCTTT	CASLQGARTEAFF
TRBV6-5	.	TRBJ2-3	.	TGTGCCAGCGGAAAGTTGAAAAGCACAGATACGCAGTATTTT	CASGKLKSTDTQYF
TRBV6-6	once	TRBJ2-7	.	TGTGCCAGCAGTTATTTGTACGAGCAGTACTTC	CASSYLYEQYF
TRBV2	.	TRBJ2-7	.	TGTGCCAGCAGTGGCTCCCCCCCCTACGAGCAGTACTTC	CASSGSPPYEQYF
TRBV28	once	TRBJ1-2	TRBD1	TGTGCCAGCAGTAATGACAGGGTGGGTGGCTACACCTTC	CASSNDRVGGYTF
TRBV14	few	TRBJ1-2	.	TGTGCCAGCAACCCGGCAGGGTACTATGGCTACACCTTC	CASNPAGYYGYTF
TRBV6-1	.	TRBJ1-5	.	TGTGCCAGCAGTGAAGCGCTAGGGATCACCGCGGGCAATCAGCCCCAGCATTTT	CASSEALGITAGNQPQHF
TRBV5-1	few	TRBJ1-2	TRBD1	TGCGCCAGCAGCACCCAGGGGGAAAGCTATGGCTACACCTTC	CASSTQGESYGYTF
TRBV10-3	.	TRBJ2-1	.	TGTGCCATCATGCGGGGCAACAATGAGCAGTTCTTC	CAIMRGNNEQFF
TRBV18	.	TRBJ2-5	TRBD1	TGTGCCAGCTCACGCCTAGGACAGGGGGCTGGCGAGACCCAGTACTTC	CASSRLGQGAGETQYF
TRBV7-3	.	TRBJ1-2	TRBD1	TGTGCCAGCAGCTTAGGCAGGGGGCGAGGCTACACCTTC	CASSLGRGRGYTF
TRBV30	.	TRBJ2-1	TRBD2	TGTGCCTGGAGTGTACTGGTTTGGCGGGAGGTAAGCAATGAGCAGTTCTTC	CAWSVLVWREVSNEQFF
TRBV4-2	.	TRBJ1-1	.	TGTGCCAGCAGCCAAGATAGGGGGAACACTGAAGCTTTCTTT	CASSQDRGNTEAFF
TRBV15	.	TRBJ2-7	.	TGTGCCACCAGCAGAGACGGGAGCTCCTACGAGCAGTACTTC	CATSRDGSSYEQYF
TRBV5-1	.	TRBJ1-4	.	TGCGCCAGCAGCCCGGGAGGGACTAATGAAAAACTGTTTTTT	CASSPGGTNEKLFF
TRBV5-1	.	TRBJ1-2	TRBD1	TGCGCCAGCAGCTCCTCCGAGGGGGCGGGTAACTATGGCTACACCTTC	CASSSSEGAGNYGYTF
TRBV7-9	.	TRBJ2-1	TRBD2	TGTGCCAGCAGCTTAGTCTCTAGCGGGGCCAATGAGCAGTTCTTC	CASSLVSSGANEQFF
TRBV6-4	few	TRBJ1-5	.	TGTGCCAGCAGGGAAAATCAGCCCCAGCATTTT	CASRENQPQHF
TRBV30	once	TRBJ2-5	.	TGTGCCTGGAGTCGTGGGGATGGGGAGACCCAGTACTTC	CAWSRGDGETQYF
TRBV4-1	.	TRBJ2-3	.	TGCGCCAGCAGCCAATCCGTGGGGGATACGCAGTATTTT	CASSQSVGDTQYF
TRBV5-6	.	TRBJ1-2	.	TGTGCCAGCAGCCCTGGGGTGGGGGAGCAGGGCTATGGCTACACCTTC	CASSPGVGEQGYGYTF
TRBV2	.	TRBJ2-6	.	TGTGCCAGCAGCCCCTTACAATTCTCTGGGGCCAACGTCCTGACTTTC	CASSPLQFSGANVLTF
TRBV19	.	TRBJ2-2	.	TGTGCCAGTAACCAAAACACCGGGGAGCTGTTTTTT	CASNQNTGELFF
TRBV5-6	.	TRBJ2-5	.	TGTGCCAGCAGCTTGGCAGGGGTAAAAGAGACCCAGTACTTC	CASSLAGVKETQYF
TRBV11-2	.	TRBJ2-3	.	TGTGCCAGCAGCTTACGGGAAACGGGGGTGATCACAGATACGCAGTATTTT	CASSLRETGVITDTQYF
TRBV6-1	few	TRBJ2-7	.	TGTGCCAGCAGTGCGGACACGTCCGAGCAGTACTTC	CASSADTSEQYF
TRBV2	.	TRBJ1-1	.	TGTGCCAGCAGTGAGGGGACACACATGAACACTGAAGCTTTCTTT	CASSEGTHMNTEAFF
TRBV29-1	.	TRBJ2-7	.	TGCAGCGCAAGCCGAAAGGGTAGTTGGTCCTACGAGCAGTACTTC	CSASRKGSWSYEQYF
TRBV9	.	TRBJ1-2	TRBD1	TGTGCCAGCAGCGTAGTTGACAGGGGGGTATTGGATAACTATGGCTACACCTTC	CASSVVDRGVLDNYGYTF
TRBV5-4	.	TRBJ2-1	.	TGTGCCAGCAGTGACGACAATGAGCAGTTCTTC	CASSDDNEQFF
TRBV28	.	TRBJ2-7	TRBD1	TGTGCCAGTGGCGGGGACAGGGTCCTCGAGCAGTACTTC	CASGGDRVLEQYF
TRBV6-1	.	TRBJ2-1	.	TGTGCCAGCAGTGATGGGGAGCTCTCCTATGAGCAGTTCTTC	CASSDGELSYEQFF
TRBV2	.	TRBJ2-3	.	TGTGCCAGCAGTCCTCGCAGGACCACAGATACGCAGTATTTT	CASSPRRTTDTQYF
TRBV7-3	.	TRBJ1-2	TRBD1	TGTGCCAGCAGCTTACGACAGGGGAACTATGGCTACACCTTC	CASSLRQGNYGYTF
TRBV28	.	TRBJ1-2	.	TGTGCCAGCAGCCTTAACTATGGCTACACCTTC	CASSLNYGYTF
TRBV2	.	TRBJ2-2	.	TGTGCCAGCAGCGCAGGGGGGCCCGGGGAGCTGTTTTTT	CASSAGGPGELFF
TRBV6-5	.	TRBJ2-7	.	TGTGCCAGCAGCCAAGGGCCTACCTACGAGCAGTACTTC	CASSQGPTYEQYF
TRBV29-1	.	TRBJ2-3	.	TGCAGCGTTGTGTCAGGGTATAGCACAGATACGCAGTATTTT	CSVVSGYSTDTQYF
TRBV15	.	TRBJ1-2	.	TGTGCCACCAGCAGAGGTCAGGGGTTCTATGGCTACACCTTC	CATSRGQGFYGYTF
TRBV27	once	TRBJ2-1	TRBD1	TGTGCCAGCAGGCGAGACAGGGGTGTAAGCAATGAGCAGTTCTTC	CASRRDRGVSNEQFF
TRBV27	.	TRBJ2-7	TRBD1	TGTGCCAGCAGACCCCTACAGGGGATGGCCTACGAGCAGTACTTC	CASRPLQGMAYEQYF
TRBV5-1	.	TRBJ1-5	.	TGCGCCAGCAGCACCGGGACGGCGAATCAGCCCCAGCATTTT	CASSTGTANQPQHF
TRBV19	.	TRBJ2-6	.	TGTGCCAGTAGTAAGGGGAGCTCTGGGGCCAACGTCCTGACTTTC	CASSKGSSGANVLTF
TRBV28	few	TRBJ1-5	.	TGTGCCAGCAAAAAGGGACGCAATCAGCCCCAGCATTTT	CASKKGRNQPQHF
TRBV7-3	.	TRBJ2-7	TRBD2	TGTGCCAGCAGCTTGGCACTAGCGGGACGAAGCGAGCAGTACTTC	CASSLALAGRSEQYF
TRBV5-6	.	TRBJ1-5	.	TGTGCCAGCAGTTATAGCAATCAGCCCCAGCATTTT	CASSYSNQPQHF
TRBV30	.	TRBJ2-2	.	TGTGCCTGGATTAGGCGGGGGCGTCACCTCATGAACACCGGGGAGCTGTTTTTT	CAWIRRGRHLMNTGELFF
TRBV27	few	TRBJ1-5	.	TGTGCCAGCAGTTACTCTGGACGAGGCAATCGACCCCAGCATTTT	CASSYSGRGNRPQHF
TRBV28	once	TRBJ1-1	.	TGTGCCAGCAGTTCTTTCCCAGGGGCTGAGAACACTGAAGCTTTCTTT	CASSSFPGAENTEAFF